These 17 T cell receptor beta chains came from one sample sequenced in a study of Ad26.COV2.S vaccination and SARS-CoV-2 variants. Data came from immunoSEQ multiplex PCR; TCRdb stores just in-frame clones and leaves some out. The table records hundreds of thousands of clones, about 89% of them present only once. The treatment is: over 15 received Ad26.COV2.S at low or high dose, single or two shots; a few received placebo; per-sample allocation not given. Samples were taken on day 63 after the first vaccine or placebo injection. The source was peripheral blood, collected in a trial of Ad26.COV2.S vaccine versus placebo. All receptors derive from a person aged 18-60 years who received the Ad26.COV2.S COVID-19 vaccine or a placebo.

This clone was counted a single time. The chain has TRBV24-1 and TRBJ2-5; 12 bases match TRBD1. Germline V gene data show CDR1 as KGHDR and CDR2 as SFDVKD. V was pared by 3 bases and J by 2 bases, with 6 bases of the junction left unmatched. The CDR3 is 17 residues long. The CDR3: CATSDGGQGASQETQYF. CDR3 coding DNA: TGTGCCACCAGTGATGGGGGACAGGGGGCCTCACAAGAGACCCAGTACTTC.

The genes are TRBV6-4 and TRBJ2-3, with a possible D match to TRBD1 (6 bases). CDR1 MRHNA and CDR2 SNTAGT come from the germline V gene. This CDR3 has 14 amino acids. V shed 3 bases and J shed 3 bases, with 10 bases lying between them. Here the CDR3 reads CASSEPGQTDTQYF. The CDR3 DNA is TGTGCCAGCAGTGAGCCTGGACAGACAGATACGCAGTATTTT.

This clone was recorded a few times. CDR3: CASSFGTATDTQYF. CDR3 DNA sequence: TGTGCCAGCAGCTTCGGGACAGCCACAGATACGCAGTATTTT. This chain uses TRBV11-2 with TRBJ2-3; 7 positions match TRBD1. V lost 3 bases and J lost 2; bases outside the gene matches: 2. The CDR3 extends over 14 amino acids. CDR1 and CDR2 from the germline V gene are SGHAT and FQNNGV.

The genes are TRBV13 and TRBJ2-7; D might be TRBD1 (5 bases). The germline CDR1 and CDR2 sequences are PRHDT and FYEKMQ (reference sequence). Trimming took 5 bases from V and 2 from J, leaving 13 bases between them. The CDR3 length is 14 residues. The CDR3 bases are TGTGCCAGCAGCAATAGCCCGACAGCCTACGAGCAGTACTTC. Its translation is CASSNSPTAYEQYF.

The V gene is TRBV30, the J gene TRBJ2-2, with 10 bases lining up with TRBD1. Germline V gene data show CDR1 as GTSNPN and CDR2 as SVGIG (reference sequence). With V trimmed by 8 bases and J by 3 bases, 12 bases remained unmatched. The CDR3 is 16 amino acids. CDR3 nucleotides: TGTGCCCGAGACAGGGGGCTTTTCGGGGACACCGGGGAGCTGTTTTTT. This sequence encodes CARDRGLFGDTGELFF.

This chain links TRBV7-3 with TRBJ1-6, with D possibly TRBD1 on 5 matching bases. This CDR3 comprises 15 residues. Trimming stripped 5 bases from V and 10 bases from J, with 18 bases between. CDR1 and CDR2 from the germline V gene are SGHTA and FQGTGA. The DNA of the CDR3 is TGTGCCAGCAGCGCAACCTACGGGGGTAGCTCACCCCTCCACTTT. It codes for CASSATYGGSSPLHF.

V is TRBV18 and J is TRBJ1-5, with TRBD1 matching over 9 bases. The CDR3 spans 17 residues. Germline V gene data show CDR1 as KGHSH and CDR2 as LQKENI. Unmatched junction bases numbered 8, after V lost 3 bases and J lost 2 bases. In DNA, the CDR3 is TGTGCCAGCTCACCCACACAGTGGACAGGGGGCAATCAGCCCCAGCATTTT. Residues: CASSPTQWTGGNQPQHF.

The chain couples TRBV24-1 to TRBJ2-3, with TRBD2 matching over 13 bases. The CDR3 loop spans 14 amino acids. Germline assignment: CDR1 KGHDR and CDR2 SFDVKD. V lost 10 bases to trimming and J lost 4 bases; unmatched junction nucleotides: 4. The CDR3 loop reads CATRTSGSPDTQYF. CDR3 bases: TGTGCCACTCGGACTAGCGGGAGCCCAGATACGCAGTATTTT.

The chain recombines TRBV27 with TRBJ1-4; D is unresolved. Looked up from germline, CDR1 is MNHEY and CDR2 is SMNVEV (reference sequence). The CDR3 has 14 residues. With 6 bases removed from V and 4 bases from J, the gap between germline ends came to 12 bases. CDR3 sequence (DNA): TGTGCCAGCAGCGTTGCTCGGGGTAATGAAAAACTGTTTTTT. It encodes CASSVARGNEKLFF. Variable domain in full (rest from reference TRBV27 and TRBJ1-4): EAQVTQNPRYLITVTGKKLTVTCSQNMNHEYMSWYRQDPGLGLRQIYYSMNVEVTDKGDVPEGYKVSRKEKRNFPLILESPSPNQTSLYFCASSVARGNEKLFFGSGTQLSVL.

V is TRBV10-3 and J is TRBJ1-6; 12 bases are shared with TRBD1. The junction had 7 bases not matched to a gene; V was cut back by 8 bases and J by 8 bases. Looked up from germline, CDR1 is ENHRY and CDR2 is SYGVKD. The CDR3 is 15 residues long. In nucleotides, the CDR3 is TGTGCCATCCATCCGGGACAGGGGGCATATTCACCCCTCCACTTT. Its translation is CAIHPGQGAYSPLHF.

The CDR3: CASSYSIRALEQYF. For the CDR3, the DNA is TGTGCCAGCAGTTACTCGATTCGGGCGCTCGAGCAGTACTTC. V and J are TRBV6-5 and TRBJ2-7; D is unresolved. CDR1 and CDR2 from the germline V gene are MNHEY and SVGAGI. The germline V and J ends were trimmed by 0 bases and 6 bases, with 12 bases remaining between them. The CDR3 length is 14 residues.

The V call is TRBV7-6, the J call TRBJ1-5, with 9 positions matching TRBD1. CDR3 size: 18 residues. The ends lost 1 base at V and 4 bases at J; junction bases unmatched: 11. CDR1 is SGHVS and CDR2 is FNYEAQ in the germline V gene. CDR3 DNA: TGTGCCAGCAGCTTAGTTCCCGGGACAGGGAGGGCAAATCAGCCCCAGCATTTT. Amino acid sequence: CASSLVPGTGRANQPQHF.

The chain has TRBV6-6 and TRBJ2-1, with D possibly matching TRBD2 (5 bases). CDR1 is MNHNY, CDR2 SVGAGI, per germline (reference sequence). V lost 1 base, J lost 5 bases, and 12 bases lay in between. The CDR3 spans 15 residues. This CDR3 reads CASSYWGARNNEQFF. The CDR3 coding sequence is TGTGCCAGCAGTTACTGGGGAGCCAGGAACAATGAGCAGTTCTTC.

This sequence joins TRBV7-9 and TRBJ2-1; 9 positions match TRBD2. From germline, CDR1 is SEHNR and CDR2 FQNEAQ (reference sequence). The CDR3 is 16 residues long. With V trimmed by 5 bases and J by 3 bases, 8 bases remained unmatched. CDR3 coding DNA: TGTGCCAGCAGCGGCCAGACTAGCGGAGTCTACAATGAGCAGTTCTTC. Translation gives CASSGQTSGVYNEQFF.

This clone was seen only once. CDR3 sequence (DNA): TGCGCCAGCAGTGAGACTAGCATGGGTCTCGGGCAGTTCTTC. Protein product: CASSETSMGLGQFF. The V gene is TRBV10-1, the J gene TRBJ2-1, with a tentative D call TRBD2 (6 bases). V dropped 2 bases and J dropped 12 bases, with 17 bases sitting between them. Germline V gene lookup returns CDR1 WNHNN and CDR2 SYGVQD (reference sequence). This CDR3 is 14 amino acids long.

The chain has TRBV14 and TRBJ2-5; 11 positions match TRBD2. Germline CDR1 and CDR2: SGHDN and FVKESK. The CDR3 extends over 16 amino acids. V lost 3 bases to trimming and J lost 5 bases; unmatched junction nucleotides: 8. The CDR3 DNA follows: TGTGCCAGCAGCCATTTACTAGCGGGAGTAGGGGAGACCCAGTACTTC. It translates to CASSHLLAGVGETQYF.

The rearrangement uses TRBV6-5 and TRBJ2-7, with D perhaps TRBD2 (5 bases). Looked up from germline, CDR1 is MNHEY and CDR2 is SVGAGI. The CDR3 length is 14 residues. Trimming removed 0 bases at V and 3 bases at J, with 9 bases between. In DNA form, the CDR3 reads TGTGCCAGCAGTTACTCGAGGGCGGGCTACGAGCAGTACTTC. It specifies CASSYSRAGYEQYF.